This TCR beta chain is from a study of beta chain features in type 1 diabetes. Overall study findings and caveats: Type 1 diabetes patients showed a moderate but significant shortening of TCRB CDR3s in all four CD4+ subsets. TCRB repertoires of naive, central memory and Treg cells appeared more similar among patients than among healthy donors.

This clone was seen a handful of times. No antigen is known for it. V was pared by 1 base and J by 5 bases, with 4 bases of the junction left unmatched. CDR1 and CDR2 from the germline V gene are GTSNPN and SVGIG (reference sequence). The CDR3 totals 14 residues. A sort by CD45RO/CCR7/CD25/CD127/CD95/CD27 yielded CD4+ naive, central memory, regulatory and stem cell-like memory cells. What was sequenced were expressed TCRB transcripts, since all of the isolated RNA had been reverse transcribed. Regulatory, naive and central memory T cell samples averaged roughly 3.8 million reads. Using immunoSEQ multiplex PCR, the repertoire was profiled, and TCRdb retains in-frame clones only, with some absent. The data contain about 230,000 clones, over 8.5% of them seen just once; the ten biggest clones take up approximately 0.03%.

The sequenced sample was naive CD4+ T cells from blood. The chain couples TRBV30 to TRBJ1-1, with 10 bases that match TRBD1. This TCR came from a woman between 18 and 30 years old in good health. The CDR3 reads CAWSATGGATEAFF. The CDR3 DNA sequence: TGTGCCTGGAGTGCGACAGGGGGCGCGACTGAAGCTTTCTTT.